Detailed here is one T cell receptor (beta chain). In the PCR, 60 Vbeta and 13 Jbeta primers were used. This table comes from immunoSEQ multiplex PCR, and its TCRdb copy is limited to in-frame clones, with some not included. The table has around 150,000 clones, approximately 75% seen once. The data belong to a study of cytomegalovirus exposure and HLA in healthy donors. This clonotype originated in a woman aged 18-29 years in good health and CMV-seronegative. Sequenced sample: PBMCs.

The chain's CDR3 is CAWSLGPVEGYTF. The CDR3 DNA reads TGTGCCTGGAGCCTGGGGCCGGTGGAAGGCTACACCTTC. The chain couples TRBV30 to TRBJ1-2; possibly TRBD1 for D (5 bases). The germline V and J ends were trimmed by 3 bases and 8 bases, with 16 bases remaining between them. The CDR3 extends over 13 amino acids. The germline V gene has CDR1 GTSNPN and CDR2 SVGIG (reference sequence). Combining the CDR3 with reference TRBV30 and TRBJ1-2 gives the whole variable domain SQTIHQWPATLVQPVGSPLSLECTVEGTSNPNLYWYRQAAGRGLQLLFYSVGIGQISSEVPQNLSASRPQDRQFILSSKKLLLSDSGFYLCAWSLGPVEGYTFGSGTRLTVV.